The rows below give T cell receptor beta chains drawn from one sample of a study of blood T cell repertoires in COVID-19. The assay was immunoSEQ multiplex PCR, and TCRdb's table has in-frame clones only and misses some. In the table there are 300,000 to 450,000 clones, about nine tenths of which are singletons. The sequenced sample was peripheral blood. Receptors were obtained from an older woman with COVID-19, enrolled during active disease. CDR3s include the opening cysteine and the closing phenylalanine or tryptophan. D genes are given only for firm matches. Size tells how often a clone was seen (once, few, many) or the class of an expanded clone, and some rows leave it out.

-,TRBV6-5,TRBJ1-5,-,CASSYTAQASNQPQHF,TGTGCCAGCAGTTACACCGCGCAGGCCTCCAATCAGCCCCAGCATTTT
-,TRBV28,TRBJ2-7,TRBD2,CASSPGGVRSYEQYF,TGTGCCAGCAGTCCGGGGGGGGTAAGGAGTTACGAGCAGTACTTC
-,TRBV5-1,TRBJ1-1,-,CASSPAGRSTEAFF,TGCGCCAGCAGCCCGGCGGGTCGATCCACTGAAGCTTTCTTT
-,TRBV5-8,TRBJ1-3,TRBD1,CASSAGTGTGNTIYF,TGTGCCAGCAGCGCCGGGACAGGGACTGGAAACACCATATATTTT
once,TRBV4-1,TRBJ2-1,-,CASSQGQQGYNEQFF,TGCGCCAGCAGCCAAGGGCAGCAGGGATACAATGAGCAGTTCTTC
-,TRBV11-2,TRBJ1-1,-,CASSLQGVGTEAFF,TGTGCCAGCAGCTTACAAGGGGTGGGCACTGAAGCTTTCTTT
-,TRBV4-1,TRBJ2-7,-,CASSQISGEQYF,TGCGCCAGCAGCCAAATTTCGGGCGAGCAGTACTTC
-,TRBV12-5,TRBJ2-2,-,CASGSYTGELFF,TGTGCTAGTGGCTCCTACACCGGGGAGCTGTTTTTT
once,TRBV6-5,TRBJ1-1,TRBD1,CASSYSDRGFTEAFF,TGTGCCAGCAGTTACTCGGACAGGGGGTTCACTGAAGCTTTCTTT
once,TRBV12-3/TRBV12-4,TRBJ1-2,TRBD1,CASSTRQGGGYTF,TGTGCCAGCAGCACACGACAGGGAGGCGGCTACACCTTC
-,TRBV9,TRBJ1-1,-,CASTTGGGGTNTEAFF,TGTGCCAGCACAACAGGAGGGGGGGGCACGAACACTGAAGCTTTCTTT
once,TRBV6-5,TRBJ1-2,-,CASSYSGTNYGYTF,TGTGCCAGCAGTTACTCAGGGACAAACTATGGCTACACCTTC
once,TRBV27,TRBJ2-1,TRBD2,CASLGTSGGLYNEQFF,TGTGCCAGCCTCGGGACTAGCGGGGGCTTATACAATGAGCAGTTCTTC
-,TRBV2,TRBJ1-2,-,CASRVGVGGYGYTF,TGTGCCAGCAGGGTAGGGGTCGGTGGCTATGGCTACACCTTC
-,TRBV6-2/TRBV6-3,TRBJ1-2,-,CASSYSRNLGCFF,TGTGCCAGCAGTTACTCGAGAAACTTGGGCTGCTTCTTC
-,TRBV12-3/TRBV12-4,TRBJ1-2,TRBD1,CASSFGTDYGYTF,TGTGCCAGCAGTTTTGGGACAGACTATGGCTACACCTTC